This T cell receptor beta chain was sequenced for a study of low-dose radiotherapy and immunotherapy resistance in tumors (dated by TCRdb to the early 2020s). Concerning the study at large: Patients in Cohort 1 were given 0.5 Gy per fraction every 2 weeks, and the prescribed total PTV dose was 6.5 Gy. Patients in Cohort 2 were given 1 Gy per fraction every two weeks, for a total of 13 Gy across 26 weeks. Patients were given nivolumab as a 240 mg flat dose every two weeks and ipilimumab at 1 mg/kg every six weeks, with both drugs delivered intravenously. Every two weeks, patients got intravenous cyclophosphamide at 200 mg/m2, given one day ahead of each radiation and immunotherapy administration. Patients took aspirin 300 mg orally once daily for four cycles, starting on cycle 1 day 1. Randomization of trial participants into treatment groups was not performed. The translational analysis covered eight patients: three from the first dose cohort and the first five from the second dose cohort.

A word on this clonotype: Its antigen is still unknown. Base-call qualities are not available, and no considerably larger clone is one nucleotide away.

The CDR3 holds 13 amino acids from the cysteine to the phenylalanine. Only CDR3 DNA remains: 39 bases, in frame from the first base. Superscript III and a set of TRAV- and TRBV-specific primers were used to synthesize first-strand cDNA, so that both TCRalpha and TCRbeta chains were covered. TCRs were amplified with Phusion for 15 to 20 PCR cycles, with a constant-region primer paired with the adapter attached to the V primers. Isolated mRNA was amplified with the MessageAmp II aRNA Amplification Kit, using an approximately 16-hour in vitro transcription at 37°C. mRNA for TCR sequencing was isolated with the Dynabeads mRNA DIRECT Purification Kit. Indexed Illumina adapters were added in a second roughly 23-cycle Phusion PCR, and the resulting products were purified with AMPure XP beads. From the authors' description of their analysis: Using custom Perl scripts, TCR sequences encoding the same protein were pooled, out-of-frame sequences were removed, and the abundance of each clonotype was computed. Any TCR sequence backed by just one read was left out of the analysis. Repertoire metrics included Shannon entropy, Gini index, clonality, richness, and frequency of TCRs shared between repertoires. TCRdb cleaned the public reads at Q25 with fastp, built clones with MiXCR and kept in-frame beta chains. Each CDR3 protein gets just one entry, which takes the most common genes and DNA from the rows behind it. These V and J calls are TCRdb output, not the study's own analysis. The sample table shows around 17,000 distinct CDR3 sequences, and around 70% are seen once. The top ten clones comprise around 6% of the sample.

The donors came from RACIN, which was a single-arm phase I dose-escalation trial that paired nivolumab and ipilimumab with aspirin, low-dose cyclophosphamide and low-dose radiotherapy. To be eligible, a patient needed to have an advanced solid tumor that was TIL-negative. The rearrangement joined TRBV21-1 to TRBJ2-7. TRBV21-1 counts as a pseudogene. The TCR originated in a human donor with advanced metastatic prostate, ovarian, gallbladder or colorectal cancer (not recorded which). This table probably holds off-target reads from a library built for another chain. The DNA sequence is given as TGTGCCAGCAGAGTCTTCGTTGCAGACGAGCAGTACTTC. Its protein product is CASRVFVADEQYF.